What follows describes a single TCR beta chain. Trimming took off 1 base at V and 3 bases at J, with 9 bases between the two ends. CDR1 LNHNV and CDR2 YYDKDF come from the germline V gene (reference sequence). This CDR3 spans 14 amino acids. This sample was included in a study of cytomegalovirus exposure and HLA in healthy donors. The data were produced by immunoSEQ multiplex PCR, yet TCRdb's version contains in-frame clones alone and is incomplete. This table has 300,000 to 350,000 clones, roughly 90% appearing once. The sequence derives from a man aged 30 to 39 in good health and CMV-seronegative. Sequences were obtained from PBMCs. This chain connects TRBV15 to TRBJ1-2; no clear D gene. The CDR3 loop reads CATSRGVPDYGYTF. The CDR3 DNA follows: TGTGCCACCAGCAGAGGAGTACCCGACTATGGCTACACCTTC. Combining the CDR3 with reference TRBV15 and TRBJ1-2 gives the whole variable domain DAMVIQNPRYQVTQFGKPVTLSCSQTLNHNVMYWYQQKSSQAPKLLFHYYDKDFNNEADTPDNFQSRRPNTSFCFLDIRSPGLGDTAMYLCATSRGVPDYGYTFGSGTRLTVV.